These 10 T cell receptor beta chains share one sample of origin, sequenced in a study of Ad26.COV2.S vaccination and SARS-CoV-2 variants. As to treatment: roughly 20 received Ad26.COV2.S at low or high dose, single or two shots; about 5 received placebo; per-sample allocation not given. Samples analyzed were those drawn on day 63 after the first vaccine or placebo injection. TCRdb keeps only in-frame clones here, not all; method: immunoSEQ multiplex PCR. In the table there are about 400,000 clones, approximately 90% of which are singletons. Material: peripheral blood, obtained in a trial of Ad26.COV2.S vaccine versus placebo. The receptors derive from a person aged 18-60 years who received the Ad26.COV2.S COVID-19 vaccine or a placebo.

The V gene is TRBV6-2 or TRBV6-3, the J gene TRBJ1-5, with TRBD1 matching over 8 bases. CDR1 MNHEY and CDR2 SVGEGT come from the germline V gene. J was trimmed by 7 bases and V by 5 bases; bases with no gene match: 13. The CDR3 extends over 16 amino acids. This CDR3 is CASSKSTGVFTQPQHF. The CDR3 bases are TGTGCCAGCAGTAAATCGACAGGGGTGTTCACGCAGCCCCAGCATTTT.

Remarks on this clone: The same CDR3 can be traced to other DNA sequences in this sample. The CDR3 spells CASSQDLGGPYGYTF. For the CDR3, the DNA is TGCGCCAGCAGCCAAGATTTAGGGGGCCCCTATGGCTACACCTTC. V gene TRBV4-3 combines with J gene TRBJ1-2, with 7 bases matching TRBD1. From germline, CDR1 is LGHNA and CDR2 YSLEER. The CDR3 consists of 15 residues. The V and J ends lost 0 bases and 4 bases, in that order; junction bases with no gene match: 5.

The rearrangement joins TRBV6-4 to TRBJ2-3; possibly TRBD2 for D (6 bases). Trimming took off 2 bases at V and 0 bases at J, with 9 bases between the two ends. This CDR3 region has 15 residues. Germline values: CDR1 MRHNA, CDR2 SNTAGT. The CDR3 bases are TGTGCCAGCAGTGACGAGGAGGGGAGCACAGATACGCAGTATTTT. Amino acids: CASSDEEGSTDTQYF.

The chain recombines TRBV6-6 with TRBJ1-5, with D unclear. The ends were cut back, 6 bases at V and 0 bases at J, with 15 bases in the middle. In germline, CDR1 is MNHNY, CDR2 SVGAGI (reference sequence). The CDR3 length is 16 residues. CDR3 sequence (DNA): TGTGCCAGCAGAGGGCAGGACGTAGGTAGCAATCAGCCCCAGCATTTT. This encodes CASRGQDVGSNQPQHF.

This chain joins TRBV19 and TRBJ1-2, with 7 bases aligning to TRBD1. Germline assignment: CDR1 LNHDA and CDR2 SQIVND (reference sequence). The CDR3 spans 13 residues. V shed 6 bases, J shed 2 bases, and the junction held 3 bases outside the gene matches. CDR3: CASSMTGNYGYTF. The CDR3 DNA is TGTGCCAGTAGCATGACAGGGAACTATGGCTACACCTTC. Together with reference TRBV19 and TRBJ1-2, the CDR3 gives the full variable domain: DGGITQSPKYLFRKEGQNVTLSCEQNLNHDAMYWYRQDPGQGLRLIYYSQIVNDFQKGDIAEGYSVSREKKESFPLTVTSAQKNPTAFYLCASSMTGNYGYTFGSGTRLTVV.

The chain links TRBV23-1 to TRBJ2-7, with D hard to call. TRBV23-1 is known as an ORF, though its function is uncertain. V was cut by 6 bases and J by 1 base, with 10 bases left in between. This CDR3 is built from 13 residues. CDR3 residues: CASSQTLSYEQYF. As DNA, the CDR3 is TGCGCCAGCAGCCAAACTCTATCCTACGAGCAGTACTTC.

The chain links TRBV5-6 to TRBJ1-6, with D tentatively TRBD1 (5 bases). In germline, CDR1 is SGHDT, CDR2 YYEEEE. The V and J ends lost 4 bases and 10 bases respectively, with 12 bases between them. CDR3 length equals 13 residues. This CDR3 reads CASSRAGVSPLHF. The CDR3 DNA reads as TGTGCCAGCAGCCGGGCGGGGGTATCACCCCTCCACTTT.

The chain recombines TRBV5-1 with TRBJ2-1; D remains unclear. Germline CDR1 and CDR2: SGHRS and YFSETQ. This CDR3 is 15 amino acids long. Trimming removed 3 bases from V and 0 bases from J, with 10 bases in between. CDR3 DNA sequence: TGCGCCAGCAGCTATACGCGAATCTCCTACAATGAGCAGTTCTTC. Its protein is CASSYTRISYNEQFF.

The chain uses TRBV6-6 and TRBJ1-2; no clear D gene. The CDR3 runs 14 residues. The V and J ends lost 5 bases and 6 bases respectively, with 16 bases between them. Germline lookup yields CDR1 MNHNY and CDR2 SVGAGI (reference sequence). CDR3 residues: CASSPQTTVHGYTF. The CDR3 DNA sequence: TGTGCCAGCAGTCCCCAGACGACTGTCCATGGCTACACCTTC.

In DNA, the CDR3 is TGTGCCAGCAGCTCTCAAACCGGGCCCCCTGGAAACACCATATATTTT. Its protein is CASSSQTGPPGNTIYF. The rearrangement uses TRBV9 and TRBJ1-3; no clear D. CDR1 is SGDLS, CDR2 YYNGEE, per germline. Trimming left V 4 bases short and J 2 bases short, with 16 bases between. CDR3 length: 16 amino acids.